This paragraph covers one TCR beta chain sequence. The data were taken from a study of blood T cell repertoires in COVID-19. Study information: Samples taken during acute and convalescent COVID-19 were collected in the United States, Italy and Spain. PBMCs, B-cell-depleted T cells, or T cells provided the cDNA or gDNA that made up the material.

Under the authors' procedure: Using reference gene primer amplification, nucleated cell counts were estimated. The assay was immunoSEQ multiplex PCR, and TCRdb's table has in-frame clones only and misses some. The DNA was the basis for D and trimming; V, J and clone size are from that table. This table holds about 74,000 clones, around 75% found once. Trimming at V came to 6 bases and at J to 4 bases, leaving 11 bases not matched to a gene. The CDR3 sequence is 15 residues long. The germline gives CDR1 SNHLY, CDR2 FYNNEI. This sequence was found in a man between 65 and 85 years old with acute or convalescent COVID-19. The chain employs TRBV2 and TRBJ1-2; 7 nucleotides agree with TRBD1. The sequenced sample was peripheral blood. This CDR3 reads CASRLTGVTTYGYTF. CDR3 nucleotides: TGTGCCAGCAGACTCACAGGGGTCACAACCTATGGCTACACCTTC.